This T cell receptor (beta chain) was identified in a study of shared clonotypes between healthy human individuals. Some clones are missing from TCRdb's copy, which holds only in-frame ones; the method was immunoSEQ multiplex PCR. The table records approximately 110,000 clones, around 73% of them present only once. This TCR derives from a woman in her twenties or thirties in good health. Sequenced input: memory CD8+ T cells sorted from blood. This sample's subset: CD45RO+ cells pooled with CCR7-negative TemRA cells.

CDR3 sequence reads: CASNVSPGQGSSYEQYF. The DNA of the CDR3 is TGTGCCAGTAATGTGTCTCCGGGACAGGGTAGTTCCTACGAGCAGTACTTC. The V gene is TRBV19, the J gene TRBJ2-7, with 9 bases fitting TRBD1. This CDR3 contains 17 residues. Trimming at V came to 7 bases and at J to 1 base, leaving 14 bases not matched to a gene. Germline V gene data show CDR1 as LNHDA and CDR2 as SQIVND (reference sequence).